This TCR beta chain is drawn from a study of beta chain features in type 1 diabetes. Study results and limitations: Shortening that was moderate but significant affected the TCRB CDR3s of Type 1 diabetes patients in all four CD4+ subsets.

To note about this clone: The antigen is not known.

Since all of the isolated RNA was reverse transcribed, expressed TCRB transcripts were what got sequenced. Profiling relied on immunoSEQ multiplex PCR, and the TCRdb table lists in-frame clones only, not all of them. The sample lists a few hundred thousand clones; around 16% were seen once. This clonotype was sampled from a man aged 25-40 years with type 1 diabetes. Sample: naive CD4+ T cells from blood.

In DNA, the CDR3 is TGTGCCAGCAGGGACAGGGGGGACACTGAAGCTTTCTTT. Translation gives CASRDRGDTEAFF. This chain joins TRBV25-1 and TRBJ1-1, with TRBD1 matching over 10 bases. Germline values: CDR1 MGHDK, CDR2 SYGVNS. Trimming cost V 6 bases and J 3 bases; bases outside gene matches: 1. The CDR3 consists of 13 residues.